These 12 T cell receptor beta chains were sequenced from one sample in a study of regulatory T cells in long-lasting Graves disease. Described time point: newly diagnosed GD, antithyroid drugs for less than 3 months. Making the TCR library involved RNA that had been extracted from PBMCs. For TCR beta, libraries came from iRepertoire HTBI primers and Arm-PCR of CDR3 regions. From the multiplex PCR reads, TCRdb called clonotypes with MiXCR, one entry per CDR3 protein. The sample holds more than 350,000 distinct CDR3 sequences; 15% are singletons and the top ten take about a sixth. The sample also formed part of further work on T cells in Graves' hyperthyroidism and ophthalmopathy.

This sample comprised peripheral blood mononuclear cells (PBMCs), obtained at new diagnosis, from a patient treated with antithyroid drugs. These receptors came from a young woman with Graves disease.

This clonotype has at least ten counts. V is TRBV9 and J is TRBJ2-7, with TRBD2 matching 11 bases. V lost 0 bases, J lost 6 bases, and 11 bases stayed unmatched. This CDR3 is built from 17 residues. The germline gives CDR1 SGDLS, CDR2 YYNGEE. CDR3 nucleotide sequence: TGTGCCAGCAGCGTAGTCGTCTTTAGCGGGAGGGTCCCCGAGCAGTACTTC. It yields the protein CASSVVVFSGRVPEQYF.

This clonotype was observed many times. CDR3 amino acids: CASSSGLLRETQYF. The CDR3, as DNA: TGTGCCAGCAGCTCAGGTCTACTCCGAGAGACCCAGTACTTC. This chain connects TRBV5-6 to TRBJ2-5; no firm D call. Germline loops: CDR1 SGHDT, CDR2 YYEEEE. Trimming cost V 3 bases and J 4 bases, with 13 bases left between them. The length of the CDR3 is 14 residues.

The chain combines TRBV2 with TRBJ2-7; D possibly corresponds to TRBD1 (6 bases). The CDR3 is 13 amino acids. V was trimmed by 4 bases and J by 4 bases, leaving 11 bases between them. The germline CDR1 and CDR2 sequences are SNHLY and FYNNEI. The CDR3 DNA reads as TGTGCCAGCAGTGGGGCCAGGGGATACGAGCAGTACTTC. Translating it yields CASSGARGYEQYF.

This clonotype was seen many times. The V and J genes are TRBV4-1 and TRBJ1-1; TRBD1 matches 11 bases. J was trimmed by 3 bases and V by 2 bases; bases with no gene match: 11. The CDR3 is made up of 18 amino acids. Germline V CDR1 and CDR2: MGHRA, YSYEKL. CDR3 residues: CASSQRPHRDRGDTEAFF. The CDR3 DNA reads TGCGCCAGCAGCCAACGACCACACCGGGACAGGGGGGACACTGAAGCTTTCTTT.

This clonotype has a count of ten or more. CDR3: CASSVSTGTYEQYF. CDR3 DNA sequence: TGTGCCAGCAGCGTATCGACTGGAACCTACGAGCAGTACTTC. The chain is built from TRBV9 and TRBJ2-7; no clear D gene. This CDR3 spans 14 amino acids. Trimming left V 1 base short and J 2 bases short, with 10 bases between. Per the germline V gene, CDR1 is SGDLS and CDR2 is YYNGEE. Complete variable domain (other parts from reference TRBV9 and TRBJ2-7): DSGVTQTPKHLITATGQRVTLRCSPRSGDLSVYWYQQSLDQGLQFLIQYYNGEERAKGNILERFSAQQFPDLHSELNLSSLELGDSALYFCASSVSTGTYEQYFGPGTRLTVT.

This clonotype was detected many times. This chain joins TRBV29-1 and TRBJ2-4; D possibly corresponds to TRBD2 (6 bases). Germline CDR1 reads SQVTM; CDR2 reads ANQGSEA. The CDR3 runs 13 residues. Between the trimmed V and J ends, which lost 5 bases and 7 bases, there was a span of 15 bases. This chain's CDR3 is CSVSSARDNIQYF. CDR3 sequence (DNA): TGCAGCGTTTCTAGCGCGAGAGACAACATTCAGTACTTC.

This clonotype was counted many times. This chain uses TRBV2 with TRBJ2-5; possibly TRBD1 or TRBD2 for D (5 bases each). This CDR3 spans 14 amino acids. Germline CDR1 reads SNHLY; CDR2 reads FYNNEI. With 3 bases removed from V and 2 bases from J, the gap between germline ends came to 10 bases. As DNA, the CDR3 is TGTGCCAGCAGTGATGGGACGCCGCAAGAGACCCAGTACTTC. It yields the protein CASSDGTPQETQYF.

This clonotype appeared many times. This chain links TRBV6-1 with TRBJ2-3, with D uncertain. This CDR3 region has 15 residues. Germline lookup yields CDR1 MNHNS and CDR2 SASEGT. V lost 4 bases and J lost 0, with 11 bases in between. The CDR3 region is CASSVTGASTDTQYF. The CDR3 coding sequence is TGTGCCAGCAGTGTAACGGGTGCTAGCACAGATACGCAGTATTTT.

CDR3 amino acids: CASSSNRGRYTEAFF. DNA of the CDR3: TGCGCCAGCAGCTCAAACAGGGGGCGATACACTGAAGCTTTCTTT. The genes are TRBV5-1 and TRBJ1-1; 9 positions agree with TRBD1. The length of the CDR3 is 15 residues. CDR1 is SGHRS and CDR2 is YFSETQ in the germline V gene. Unmatched junction bases numbered 6, after V lost 3 bases and J lost 3 bases. The variable domain in full, completed from reference TRBV5-1 and TRBJ1-1, reads KAGVTQTPRYLIKTRGQQVTLSCSPISGHRSVSWYQQTPGQGLQFLFEYFSETQRNKGNFPGRFSGRQFSNSRSEMNVSTLELGDSALYLCASSSNRGRYTEAFFGQGTRLTVV.

CDR3 bases: TGCGCCAGCAGCTTGGACACGTCGGAGACCCAGTACTTC. Translating gives CASSLDTSETQYF. V is TRBV5-1 and J is TRBJ2-5; D remains ambiguous. This CDR3 has 13 amino acids. Trimming left V 0 bases short and J 5 bases short, with 8 bases between. Germline V gene data show CDR1 as SGHRS and CDR2 as YFSETQ.

This clonotype was found many times. The chain combines TRBV6-1 with TRBJ2-1; D may correspond to TRBD1 or TRBD2 (6 bases each). Per the germline V gene, CDR1 is MNHNS and CDR2 is SASEGT. The CDR3 length is 15 residues. V was trimmed by 5 bases and J by 2 bases, leaving 13 bases between them. CDR3 bases: TGTGCCAGCAGTCCCTCAGGGGAGGCCTACAATGAGCAGTTCTTC. This gives the protein CASSPSGEAYNEQFF.

Ten or more counts support this clonotype. The V and J genes are TRBV4-1 and TRBJ2-5, with TRBD1 matching over 7 bases. This CDR3 contains 17 residues. J was trimmed by 4 bases and V by 0 bases; bases with no gene match: 11. In germline, CDR1 is MGHRA, CDR2 YSYEKL. The DNA for the CDR3 is TGCGCCAGCAGCCAAGATAATTTGGCTCCAGGGGGAGAGACCCAGTACTTC. Amino acids: CASSQDNLAPGGETQYF.